The rows below give T cell receptor beta chains drawn from one sample of a study of T cell clonotyping in hematopoietic cell transplantation. Some clones are missing from TCRdb's copy, which holds only in-frame ones; the method was immunoSEQ multiplex PCR. The sample holds some 5,100 clones, 26% seen once. Sequencing was performed on peripheral blood mononuclear cells, taken 180 days after allogeneic stem cell transplant. The receptors shown here come from a male patient aged 35 to 55 who had an allogeneic stem cell transplant from an unrelated donor, so the T cells may come from the graft donor. Some clones in this sample may be carry-over from other donors' samples. Each CDR3 is given with its conserved first and last residue. D genes are given only for firm matches. A clone size is listed for some rows: how often the clone was seen (once, few, many), or a class if it is expanded.

d_call	v_call	j_call	clone_size	cdr3_nt	cdr3_aa
TRBD1	TRBV6-5	TRBJ2-7	NA	TGTGCCAGCTCCCGACAGGGGGGACCCTACGAGCAGTACTTC	CASSRQGGPYEQYF
TRBD1	TRBV29-1	TRBJ2-1	NA	TGCAGCGTTCGGGACAGGGGGGACAATGAGCAGTTCTTC	CSVRDRGDNEQFF
NA	TRBV4-1	TRBJ2-7	once	TGCGCCAGCAGCCACCTAGGGAGCGAGCAGTACTTC	CASSHLGSEQYF
NA	TRBV11-3	TRBJ2-5	few	TGTGCCAGCAGCTTAAGATCGGGTGGAGAGACCCAGTACTTC	CASSLRSGGETQYF
NA	TRBV30	TRBJ1-5	NA	TGTGCCTGGAGTGTCGCAGGTAATCAGCCCCAGCATTTT	CAWSVAGNQPQHF
TRBD1	TRBV6-1	TRBJ1-5	NA	TGTGCCAGCAGTGACCAGGGGGCAAGACAGCCCCAGCATTTT	CASSDQGARQPQHF
NA	TRBV30	TRBJ2-7	NA	TGTGCCTGGAGTGTAGGTGGAGAGCAGTACTTC	CAWSVGGEQYF
TRBD1	TRBV7-8	TRBJ1-2	few	TGTGCCAGCAGCTTGACAGGGGACGACTATGGCTACACCTTC	CASSLTGDDYGYTF
NA	TRBV14	TRBJ2-1	NA	TGTGCCAGCAGCCTACTCCCGGGCTCCTACAATGAGCAGTTCTTC	CASSLLPGSYNEQFF
NA	TRBV4-1	TRBJ2-2	few	TGCGCCAGCAGGACCGGGACCTTGGGCGGGGAGCTGTTTTTT	CASRTGTLGGELFF
TRBD2	TRBV6-5	TRBJ2-3	few	TGTGCCAGCCGACGGGGGGGCACAGATACGCAGTATTTT	CASRRGGTDTQYF
NA	TRBV27	TRBJ2-7	few	TGTGCCAGCAGCCTTAACCGCCCGGGGAGCTCCTACGAGCAGTACTTC	CASSLNRPGSSYEQYF
NA	TRBV29-1	TRBJ1-2	few	TGCAGCGTTGAAGATCGGGGCTACACCTTC	CSVEDRGYTF
NA	TRBV30	TRBJ1-5	NA	TGTGCCTGGAGTAGTGGGAGCAATCAGCCCCAGCATTTT	CAWSSGSNQPQHF
TRBD2	TRBV30	TRBJ2-3	NA	TGTGCCTGGGGGGGACTAGCGGGGGTAACAGATACGCAGTATTTT	CAWGGLAGVTDTQYF
TRBD2	TRBV9	TRBJ2-5	few	TGTGCCAGCAGCCCCGGGGGGGGCGGGAGGGCCCAGTACTTC	CASSPGGGGRAQYF
TRBD1	TRBV7-2	TRBJ2-1	NA	TGTGCCAGCAGCTTAGCGCCGCAGGGGGTATCCTACAATGAGCAGTTCTTC	CASSLAPQGVSYNEQFF
TRBD2	TRBV7-2	TRBJ2-7	NA	TGTGCCAGCAGCTTAGTCGGAAAGCGGGGGGGCTCCTACGAGCAGTACTTC	CASSLVGKRGGSYEQYF
NA	TRBV29-1	TRBJ2-2	NA	TGCAGCGTAGGACAGACTCGGCTCAAACCGAACACCGGGGAGCTGTTTTTT	CSVGQTRLKPNTGELFF
NA	TRBV5-4	TRBJ2-6	NA	TGTGCCAGCAGCTTCGGGGACACCAGCTCTGGGGCCAACGTCCTGACTTTC	CASSFGDTSSGANVLTF
NA	TRBV30	TRBJ1-2	NA	TGTGCCTGGAGCCATGCTCCCCCGAACACCTTC	CAWSHAPPNTF
NA	TRBV30	TRBJ2-3	NA	TGTGCCTGGAGTGTGGGGAGCACAGATACGCAGTATTTT	CAWSVGSTDTQYF
TRBD2	TRBV29-1	TRBJ2-3	few	TGCAGCGTTGATAGGCGGGGGGCAGATACGCAGTATTTT	CSVDRRGADTQYF
NA	TRBV30	TRBJ2-5	NA	TGTGCCTGGAGCGGCGACTATAAACAAGAGACCCAGTACTTC	CAWSGDYKQETQYF
TRBD1	TRBV30	TRBJ1-1	NA	TGTGCCTGGACCCAGGGGGCAGGGGTCACTGAAGCTTTCTTT	CAWTQGAGVTEAFF
TRBD1	TRBV28	TRBJ1-5	NA	TGTGCCAGCAGGCCAGCGGGACAGGATTATAGCAATCAGCCCCAGCATTTT	CASRPAGQDYSNQPQHF
NA	TRBV30	TRBJ1-3	NA	TGTGCCTGGATTCCTACCCCTACAAACACCATATATTTT	CAWIPTPTNTIYF
NA	TRBV4-1	TRBJ2-5	NA	TGCGCCAGCAGCCCCTTACCAGGGCCACAAGAGACCCAGTACTTC	CASSPLPGPQETQYF
NA	TRBV9	TRBJ2-6	few	TGTGCCAGGGGGACTTGGACAGATCCCTCTGGGGCCAACGTCCTGACTTTC	CARGTWTDPSGANVLTF
NA	TRBV6-5	TRBJ1-2	few	TGTGCCAGCAGTTACTCGGCAGGGAATGGCTATGGCTACACCTTC	CASSYSAGNGYGYTF
NA	TRBV7-9	TRBJ1-6	NA	TGTGCCAGCAGCTTAGCCCTCACAGACCATTCACCCCTCCACTTT	CASSLALTDHSPLHF
NA	TRBV30	TRBJ2-1	large	TGTGCCTGGAGTGTCGGCAGGTACAATGAGCAGTTCTTC	CAWSVGRYNEQFF
NA	TRBV19	TRBJ1-5	few	TGTGCCAGTAGGTTGACAGGATGGGGCAATCAGCCCCAGCATTTT	CASRLTGWGNQPQHF
NA	TRBV30	TRBJ1-5	NA	TGTGCCCGGAGTGTAACGTCAGGTTCGAAGATTAGCAATCAGCCCCAGCATTTT	CARSVTSGSKISNQPQHF
NA	TRBV19	TRBJ2-3	NA	TGTGCCAGCGAGTCAGATACGCAGTATTTT	CASESDTQYF
NA	TRBV28	TRBJ1-5	NA	TGTGCCAGCAGTTTTTCCGACCCTAGCAATCAGCCCCAGCATTTT	CASSFSDPSNQPQHF
NA	TRBV2	TRBJ2-5	few	TGTGCCAGCAGCCCCATCCCGGTCGAAGAGACCCAGTACTTC	CASSPIPVEETQYF
TRBD1	TRBV7-2	TRBJ2-7	few	TGTGCCAGCAGCTTCTCGGACAGGGCTCCCGAGCAGTACTTC	CASSFSDRAPEQYF